Below are 29 T cell receptor beta chains sequenced from a single sample in a study of regulatory T cells in long-lasting Graves disease. Regarding time point: newly diagnosed GD, antithyroid drugs for less than 3 months. The TCR library was made from RNA that had been extracted from PBMCs in TRIzol. Building of the TCR beta libraries involved iRepertoire HTBI primers and Arm-PCR of CDR3 regions. TCRdb called the multiplex PCR reads again in MiXCR, with one record for every CDR3 protein. The repertoire has about 540,000 distinct CDR3 sequences, approximately 15% of them found once; the top ten carry roughly 9.7%. In addition, the sample was reused for a study of T cells in Graves' hyperthyroidism and ophthalmopathy.

Sequenced material: peripheral blood mononuclear cells (PBMCs), taken at new diagnosis, from a patient treated with antithyroid drugs. These receptors all stem from a man in his thirties or forties with Graves disease.

This clonotype has ten or more counts. CDR3 protein: CATSDYMAPYNLQNIQYF. As DNA, the CDR3 is TGTGCCACCAGTGATTATATGGCCCCGTACAATCTTCAAAACATTCAGTACTTC. The chain carries TRBV24-1 and TRBJ2-4; D is unclear. The CDR3 length is 18 residues. Germline V CDR1 and CDR2: KGHDR, SFDVKD. V was trimmed by 2 bases and J by 5 bases, leaving 21 bases between them.

This clonotype has a handful of counts. The chain carries TRBV13 and TRBJ1-2, with D tentatively TRBD1 (5 bases). The CDR3 is made up of 13 amino acids. The V end was cut by 5 bases, the J end by 4 bases, with 11 bases between. Germline assignment: CDR1 PRHDT and CDR2 FYEKMQ (reference sequence). The CDR3 region is CASSHDSSYGYTF. The CDR3 coding sequence is TGTGCCAGCAGCCATGACAGTTCCTATGGCTACACCTTC.

This clonotype was recorded many times. CDR3 region: CASARLEAEAFF. CDR3 DNA: TGTGCCAGCGCCCGGCTCGAGGCTGAAGCTTTCTTT. The rearrangement links TRBV7-8 to TRBJ1-1; no definite D call. Germline V lookup: CDR1 SGHVS, CDR2 FQNEAQ. CDR3 length: 12 residues. V was cut by 8 bases and J by 6 bases, with 13 bases left in between.

The table lists this clonotype with many counts. The chain uses TRBV24-1 and TRBJ1-1; D is ambiguous. Trimming took off 2 bases at V and 1 base at J, with 13 bases between the two ends. Germline loops: CDR1 KGHDR, CDR2 SFDVKD. The length of the CDR3 is 16 residues. In DNA, the CDR3 is TGTGCCACCAGTGATTCCAGCAGCGGTGCGAACACTGAAGCTTTCTTT. It yields the protein CATSDSSSGANTEAFF.

The chain is built from TRBV7-9 and TRBJ2-6, with D maybe TRBD2 (5 bases). In germline, CDR1 is SEHNR, CDR2 FQNEAQ (reference sequence). There are 13 residues in the CDR3. The CDR3 region is CSGGPSGANVLTF. The CDR3 nucleotides read TGTTCCGGAGGACCCTCTGGGGCCAACGTCCTGACTTTC. Full variable domain (rest looked up from reference TRBV7-9 and TRBJ2-6): DTGVSQNPRHKITKRGQNVTFRCDPISEHNRLYWYRQTLGQGPEFLTYFQNEAQLEKSRLLSDRFSAERPKGSFSTLEIQRTEQGDSAMYLCSGGPSGANVLTFGAGSRLTVL.

On this clonotype: A read error may be the cause here, since a much bigger clone is one base away. V and J are TRBV11-1 and TRBJ2-5; 12 bases align to TRBD2. CDR3 size: 14 residues. Trimming took 11 bases from V and 3 from J; bases not matched to a gene: 7. The germline gives CDR1 SGHAT, CDR2 FQDESV (reference sequence). The CDR3 loop reads CAGNRLAGEETQYF. CDR3 nucleotides: TGTGCCGGCAACCGACTAGCGGGAGAAGAGACCCAGTACTTC.

Comment on this clonotype: Relative to the germline gene, one junction end is altered; a read error may explain this. The chain couples TRBV9 to TRBJ2-2; a weak D match, TRBD2 (5 bases). CDR3 size: 16 residues. The germline V gene encodes CDR1 SGDLS and CDR2 YYNGEE. The CDR3 here is CASSVVPAVNTGEPFF. In DNA, the CDR3 is TGTGCCAGCAGCGTAGTTCCAGCGGTGAACACCGGGGAGCCGTTTTTT.

This clonotype was observed at least ten times. This sequence joins TRBV29-1 and TRBJ2-2, with a weak D call TRBD1 (8 bases). The V gene's germline CDR1 is SQVTM and CDR2 ANQGSEA. The CDR3 extends over 14 amino acids. V gave up 8 bases and J gave up 3 bases, with 16 bases separating them. This CDR3 is CSSGQGGDTGELFF. The DNA for the CDR3 is TGCAGCTCAGGACAGGGAGGGGACACCGGGGAGCTGTTTTTT.

For the CDR3, the DNA is TGTGCCAGCAGCGGGCGACTCCCAAGCTCCTACAATGAGCAGTTCTTC. The encoded protein is CASSGRLPSSYNEQFF. The rearrangement joins TRBV12-3 or TRBV12-4 to TRBJ2-1; D is undetermined. The CDR3 is 16 amino acids. Trimming took off 6 bases at V and 0 bases at J, with 15 bases between the two ends.

This clonotype was seen repeatedly, ten times or more. The rearrangement joins TRBV24-1 to TRBJ2-3; no reliable D call. With 3 bases removed from V and 2 bases from J, the gap between germline ends came to 17 bases. CDR1 KGHDR and CDR2 SFDVKD come from the germline V gene. The CDR3 loop spans 17 amino acids. The CDR3 reads CATSDPDGRKDTDTQYF. The CDR3 DNA is TGTGCCACCAGTGATCCGGACGGCCGAAAAGACACAGATACGCAGTATTTT.

This clonotype showed up many times. The chain links TRBV12-5 to TRBJ1-1; the match to TRBD1 covers 7 bases. The CDR3 sequence is 19 residues long. The junction had 14 bases not matched to a gene; V was cut back by 0 bases and J by 1 base. Germline loops: CDR1 LGHNT, CDR2 FRNRAP. CDR3 nucleotide sequence: TGTGCTAGTGGTTTGGTATTGGGAGACCGGCAGGGGGAGAACACTGAAGCTTTCTTT. Translation: CASGLVLGDRQGENTEAFF.

A few counts support this clonotype. The chain recombines TRBV24-1 with TRBJ2-2, with 7 bases that match TRBD1. The CDR3 is 13 residues long. Germline V gives CDR1 KGHDR, CDR2 SFDVKD. V dropped 8 bases and J dropped 5; count of bases not matched to a gene: 4. CDR3 in amino acids: CATKGAGTGELFF. In DNA, the CDR3 is TGTGCCACCAAGGGGGCAGGGACCGGGGAGCTGTTTTTT.

This clonotype was detected many times. The V gene is TRBV7-9, the J gene TRBJ2-1; tentative D call: TRBD2 (7 bases). The V end lost 6 bases, the J end lost 8 bases, and 14 bases lay between the germline ends. The CDR3 runs to 13 residues. Germline V lookup: CDR1 SEHNR, CDR2 FQNEAQ (reference sequence). In DNA, the CDR3 is TGTGCCAGCAGGCGAGGCGGGGGCGATGAGCAGTTCTTC. Translated, it gives CASRRGGGDEQFF.

This clonotype was observed at least ten times. V is TRBV20-1 and J is TRBJ2-1; D gene unclear. Per germline, CDR1 DFQATT and CDR2 SNEGSKA (reference sequence). Trimming shortened V by 1 base and J by 2 bases, and 9 bases separated the two germline ends. CDR3 length equals 14 residues. Written as DNA, the CDR3 is TGCAGTGCTAGAGGCTTAAGAACCTACAATGAGCAGTTCTTC. It encodes CSARGLRTYNEQFF.

Points on this clonotype: This may stem from a read error, because a much larger clone lies one nucleotide away. V usage is TRBV5-1 and J usage is TRBJ2-1; D gene ambiguous. This CDR3 contains 13 residues. Looked up from germline, CDR1 is SGHRS and CDR2 is YFSETQ. The chain's CDR3 is CASSSRTYNEHFF. The CDR3 DNA is TGCGCCAGCAGCAGTCGAACCTACAATGAGCATTTCTTC.

This clonotype showed up just a few times. This chain joins TRBV15 and TRBJ2-1; TRBD2 matches at 10 bases. This CDR3 comprises 14 residues. Germline-derived CDR1 and CDR2 are LNHNV and YYDKDF (reference sequence). After removal of 7 bases from V and 1 base from J, the junction contained 1 base not matched to a gene. The CDR3 DNA sequence: TGTGCCACCAATAGCGGGAGGTCCTACAATGAGCAGTTCTTC. This gives the protein CATNSGRSYNEQFF.

This clonotype was observed many times. The chain recombines TRBV20-1 with TRBJ1-6; unclear D gene. Germline CDR1 DFQATT, CDR2 SNEGSKA (reference sequence). The CDR3 length is 16 residues. V lost 1 base and J lost 7, with 17 bases in between. The CDR3 sequence is CSARAQPSALNSPLHF. The CDR3 nucleotides are TGCAGTGCTAGAGCTCAACCCTCAGCCCTAAATTCACCCCTCCACTTT.

The V gene is TRBV27, the J gene TRBJ2-2; 7 bases line up with TRBD1. V shed 3 bases, J shed 5 bases, and the junction held 6 bases outside the gene matches. The germline CDR1 and CDR2 sequences are MNHEY and SMNVEV (reference sequence). The CDR3 totals 15 residues. CDR3 in DNA: TGTGCCAGCAGTTTCAGACAGGGAAGGACCGGGGAGCTGTTTTTT. It encodes CASSFRQGRTGELFF.

The rearrangement joins TRBV5-1 to TRBJ2-7; 14 bases map to TRBD2. In germline, CDR1 is SGHRS, CDR2 YFSETQ. CDR3 length equals 16 residues. V lost 4 bases, J lost 5 bases, and 8 bases stayed unmatched. This CDR3 reads CASSEGLAGVRNEQYF. The CDR3 DNA is TGCGCCAGCAGCGAGGGACTAGCGGGAGTTCGAAACGAGCAGTACTTC.

This clonotype was picked up many times. The chain uses TRBV29-1 and TRBJ2-1, with 13 bases matching TRBD2. The better agreement between TRBJ2-3 and the DNA end casts doubt on the J call. CDR1 and CDR2 from the germline V gene are SQVTM and ANQGSEA. There are 15 residues in the CDR3. The CDR3 DNA reads as TGCAGCGTTGATACTAGCGGGAGGGTCACAGATACGCAGTATTTT. Protein sequence: CSVDTSGRVTDTQYF.

J is TRBJ2-2 and V is TRBV6-2 or TRBV6-3; D gene unclear. The germline CDR1 and CDR2 sequences are MNHEY and SVGEGT. This CDR3 comprises 15 residues. Trimming took 2 bases from V and 0 from J, leaving 7 bases between them. DNA of the CDR3: TGTGCCAGCAGTTACCCGGCGGCGAACACCGGGGAGCTGTTTTTT. This codes for CASSYPAANTGELFF.

The rearrangement joins TRBV20-1 to TRBJ2-1, with 11 bases matching TRBD2. Germline lookup yields CDR1 DFQATT and CDR2 SNEGSKA (reference sequence). V shed 3 bases, J shed 2 bases, and the junction held 3 bases outside the gene matches. This CDR3 has 15 residues. The CDR3 spells CSASTSGRTYNEQFF. For the CDR3, the DNA is TGCAGTGCTAGTACTAGCGGGAGAACCTACAATGAGCAGTTCTTC.

J is TRBJ2-2 and V is TRBV3-1; either TRBD1 or TRBD2 may supply D (6 bases each). CDR1 and CDR2 from the germline V gene are LGHDT and YNNKEL (reference sequence). Trimming removed 2 bases at V and 2 bases at J, with 9 bases between. This CDR3 spans 15 amino acids. Here the CDR3 DNA reads TGTGCCAGCAGCCAACGGGGGCTCAACACCGGGGAGCTGTTTTTT. It codes for CASSQRGLNTGELFF.

The chain couples TRBV4-1 to TRBJ2-7; D is undetermined. The germline CDR1 and CDR2 sequences are MGHRA and YSYEKL. Trimming took 3 bases from V and 5 from J, leaving 11 bases between them. CDR3 size: 13 residues. CDR3: CASSQGNWDEQYF. The CDR3 DNA is TGCGCCAGCAGCCAGGGTAATTGGGACGAGCAGTACTTC.

This clonotype was observed at least ten times. This CDR3 is CASSLADRGQNIQYF. DNA of the CDR3: TGCGCCAGCAGCTTGGCCGACAGGGGCCAAAACATTCAGTACTTC. This rearrangement joins TRBV5-1 to TRBJ2-4, with 8 nucleotides matching TRBD1. The CDR3 has 15 residues. With V trimmed by 0 bases and J by 5 bases, 4 bases remained unmatched. Germline values: CDR1 SGHRS, CDR2 YFSETQ.

Only a few counts were recorded for this clonotype. The chain combines TRBV28 with TRBJ2-7; a weak D match, TRBD1 (6 bases). The CDR3 sequence is 14 residues long. Trimming removed 7 bases from V and 2 bases from J, with 15 bases in between. Germline CDR1 MDHEN, CDR2 SYDVKM. The CDR3 region has the DNA TGTGCCAGCACCCTAACAGGGTTCGCCTACGAGCAGTACTTC. Amino acid sequence: CASTLTGFAYEQYF. The full variable domain, its missing parts supplied by reference TRBV28 and TRBJ2-7, is DVKVTQSSRYLVKRTGEKVFLECVQDMDHENMFWYRQDPGLGLRLIYFSYDVKMKEKGDIPEGYSVSREKKERFSLILESASTNQTSMYLCASTLTGFAYEQYFGPGTRLTVT.

This clonotype was detected many times. The chain combines TRBV5-1 with TRBJ2-7; D not certain. The CDR3 totals 13 residues. The germline gives CDR1 SGHRS, CDR2 YFSETQ. V lost 0 bases, J lost 4 bases, and 8 bases lay in between. The CDR3 coding sequence is TGCGCCAGCAGCTTGGACAAGATTTACGAGCAGTACTTC. Protein sequence: CASSLDKIYEQYF.

This clonotype has only a few counts. The rearrangement joins TRBV7-2 to TRBJ1-3; tentative D call: TRBD1 (5 bases). V gave up 5 bases and J gave up 11 bases, with 16 bases separating them. The length of the CDR3 is 13 residues. The germline CDR1 and CDR2 sequences are SGHTA and FQGNSA. CDR3 protein: CASSPGTAGAIYF. The CDR3 DNA is TGTGCCAGCAGCCCCGGGACGGCTGGGGCCATATATTTT. Drawing the rest from reference TRBV7-2 and TRBJ1-3, the complete variable domain is GAGVSQSPSNKVTEKGKDVELRCDPISGHTALYWYRQSLGQGLEFLIYFQGNSAPDKSGLPSDRFSAERTGGSVSTLTIQRTQQEDSAVYLCASSPGTAGAIYFGEGSWLTVV.

This clonotype was detected ten times or more. This chain connects TRBV29-1 to TRBJ2-7, with 7 bases matching TRBD2. Germline CDR1 SQVTM, CDR2 ANQGSEA. V shed 7 bases and J 7 bases; nucleotides not matched to a gene: 7. CDR3 length: 11 residues. The CDR3 DNA reads as TGCAGCGGGCGGGAGCAAGGAGAGCAGTACTTC. Amino acids: CSGREQGEQYF.